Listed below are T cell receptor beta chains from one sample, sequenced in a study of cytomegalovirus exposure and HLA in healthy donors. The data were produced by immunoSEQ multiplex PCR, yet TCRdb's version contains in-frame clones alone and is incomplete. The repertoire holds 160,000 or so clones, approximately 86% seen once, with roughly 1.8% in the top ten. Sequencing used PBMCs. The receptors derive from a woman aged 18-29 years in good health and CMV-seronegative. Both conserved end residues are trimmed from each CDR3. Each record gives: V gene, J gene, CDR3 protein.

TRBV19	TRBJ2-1	ASSMGRGPYNEQF
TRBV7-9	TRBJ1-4	ASSSGNWAGREKLF
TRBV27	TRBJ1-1	ASSQTGYVVSTEAF
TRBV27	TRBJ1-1	ASSLNRGGTEAF
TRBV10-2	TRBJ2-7	ASSEGVEGSYEQY
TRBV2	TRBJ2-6	ASSEAGASGANVLT
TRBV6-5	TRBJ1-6	ASSYLAGGNSPLH
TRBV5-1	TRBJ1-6	ASSLSQGNNSPLH
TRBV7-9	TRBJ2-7	ASSLAGRYEQY
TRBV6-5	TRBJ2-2	ASSTTSGDTGELF
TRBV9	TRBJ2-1	ASSAGDRFSEQF
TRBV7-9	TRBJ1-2	ASSLVGGQIFYGYT
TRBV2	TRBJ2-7	ASRADYEQY
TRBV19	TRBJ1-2	ASSISRGLYPENYGYT
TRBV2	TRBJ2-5	ASRLEIQETQY
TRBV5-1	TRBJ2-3	ASAPGTSAADTQY
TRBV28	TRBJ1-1	ASSLVVTGGTEAF